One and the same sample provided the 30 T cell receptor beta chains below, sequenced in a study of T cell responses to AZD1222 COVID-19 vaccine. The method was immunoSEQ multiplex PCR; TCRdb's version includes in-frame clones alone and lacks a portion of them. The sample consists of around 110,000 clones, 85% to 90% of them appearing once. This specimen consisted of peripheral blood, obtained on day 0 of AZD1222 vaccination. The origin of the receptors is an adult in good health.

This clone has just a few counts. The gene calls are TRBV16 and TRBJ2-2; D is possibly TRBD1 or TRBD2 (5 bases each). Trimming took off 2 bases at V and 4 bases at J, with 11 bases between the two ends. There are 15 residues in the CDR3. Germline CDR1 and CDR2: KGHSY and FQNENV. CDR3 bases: TGTGCCAGCAGCCAAGATGCAGGGACCACCGGGGAGCTGTTTTTT. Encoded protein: CASSQDAGTTGELFF.

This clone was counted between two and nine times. The CDR3 DNA reads TGTGCCATCAGTGAGCCCGGGACAGCAGAGACCCAGTACTTC. Translation: CAISEPGTAETQYF. The genes are TRBV10-3 and TRBJ2-5, with 7 bases aligning to TRBD1. The trim removed 2 bases at V and 4 bases at J, leaving 4 bases unmatched. The CDR3 sequence is 14 residues long. Looked up from germline, CDR1 is ENHRY and CDR2 is SYGVKD.

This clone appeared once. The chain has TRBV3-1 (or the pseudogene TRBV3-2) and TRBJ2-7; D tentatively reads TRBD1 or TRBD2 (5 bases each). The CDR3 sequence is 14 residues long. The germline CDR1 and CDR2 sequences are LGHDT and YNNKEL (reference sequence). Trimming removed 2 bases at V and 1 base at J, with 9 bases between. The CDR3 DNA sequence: TGTGCCAGCAGCCAATGGGGGATATCCTACGAGCAGTACTTC. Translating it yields CASSQWGISYEQYF.

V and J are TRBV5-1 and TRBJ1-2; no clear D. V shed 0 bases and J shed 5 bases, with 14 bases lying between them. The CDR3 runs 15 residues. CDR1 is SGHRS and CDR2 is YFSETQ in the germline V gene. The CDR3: CASSLVGASDYGYTF. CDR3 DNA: TGCGCCAGCAGCTTGGTTGGAGCTTCCGATTATGGCTACACCTTC.

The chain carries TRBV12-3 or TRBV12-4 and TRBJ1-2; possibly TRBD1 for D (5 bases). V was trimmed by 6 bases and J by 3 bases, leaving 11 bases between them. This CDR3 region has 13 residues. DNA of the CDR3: TGTGCCAGCAGCGCGGGACGGTACTATGGCTACACCTTC. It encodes CASSAGRYYGYTF.

CDR3 in amino acids: CASSPSTGRATEAFF. For the CDR3, the DNA is TGTGCCAGCAGCCCGTCGACAGGGAGGGCCACTGAAGCTTTCTTT. The chain links TRBV7-2 to TRBJ1-1; the match to TRBD1 covers 7 bases. Germline assignment: CDR1 SGHTA and CDR2 FQGNSA. The junction had 10 bases not matched to a gene; V was cut back by 5 bases and J by 4 bases. The CDR3 contains 15 residues.

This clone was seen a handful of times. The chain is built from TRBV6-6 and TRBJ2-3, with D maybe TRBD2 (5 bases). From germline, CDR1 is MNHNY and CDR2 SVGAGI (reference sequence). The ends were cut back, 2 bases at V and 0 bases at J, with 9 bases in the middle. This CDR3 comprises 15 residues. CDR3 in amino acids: CASSYKRSSTDTQYF. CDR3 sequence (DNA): TGTGCCAGCAGTTACAAGCGGTCCAGCACAGATACGCAGTATTTT.

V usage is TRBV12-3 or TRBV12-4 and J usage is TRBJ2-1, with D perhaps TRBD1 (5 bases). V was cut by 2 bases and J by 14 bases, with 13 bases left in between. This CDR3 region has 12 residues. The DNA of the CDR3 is TGTGCCAGCAGTTTACACGCTTTAGGGGAGTTCTTC. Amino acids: CASSLHALGEFF.

This CDR3 reads CASSRDRVYNEQFF. The CDR3 nucleotides read TGCGCCAGCAGCCGAGACAGGGTGTACAATGAGCAGTTCTTC. The rearrangement joins TRBV5-1 to TRBJ2-1, with 7 bases aligning to TRBD1. This CDR3 contains 14 residues. Trimming removed 4 bases from V and 4 bases from J; junction bases left unmatched: 5. From germline, CDR1 is SGHRS and CDR2 YFSETQ.

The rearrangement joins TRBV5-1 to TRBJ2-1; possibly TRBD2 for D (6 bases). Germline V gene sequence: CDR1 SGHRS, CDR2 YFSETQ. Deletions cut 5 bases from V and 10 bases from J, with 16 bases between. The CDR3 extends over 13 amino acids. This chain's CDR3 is CASSPRTRGEQFF. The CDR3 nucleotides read TGCGCCAGCAGTCCTAGGACTCGGGGGGAGCAGTTCTTC.

In DNA, the CDR3 is TGTGCCAGCAGCGCCCGACAGACCACAGATACGCAGTATTTT. Its protein is CASSARQTTDTQYF. The V gene is TRBV9, the J gene TRBJ2-3, with D possibly being TRBD1 (5 bases). Germline assignment: CDR1 SGDLS and CDR2 YYNGEE. V lost 3 bases and J 2 bases, leaving 10 bases between the germline ends. This CDR3 region has 14 residues.

The CDR3 spells CAISDLGDTQTETQYF. The CDR3 nucleotides read TGTGCCATCAGTGATCTCGGTGACACCCAAACCGAGACCCAGTACTTC. The chain combines TRBV10-3 with TRBJ2-5; D uncertain. Trimming shortened V by 3 bases and J by 5 bases, and 19 bases separated the two germline ends. The CDR3 covers 16 residues. Germline values: CDR1 ENHRY, CDR2 SYGVKD.

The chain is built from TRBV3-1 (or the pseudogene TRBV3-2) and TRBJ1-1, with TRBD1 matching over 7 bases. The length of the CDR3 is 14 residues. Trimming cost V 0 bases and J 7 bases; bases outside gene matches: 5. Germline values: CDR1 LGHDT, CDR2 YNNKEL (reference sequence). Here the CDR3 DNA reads TGTGCCAGCAGCCAAGAGCCGACAGGGTATGAAGCTTTCTTT. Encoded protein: CASSQEPTGYEAFF.

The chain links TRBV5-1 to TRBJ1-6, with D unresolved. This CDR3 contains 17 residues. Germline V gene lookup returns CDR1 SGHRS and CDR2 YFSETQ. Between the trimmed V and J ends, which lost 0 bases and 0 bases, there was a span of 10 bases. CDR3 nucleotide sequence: TGCGCCAGCAGCTTGGCCCAGGAGAGCTCCTATAATTCACCCCTCCACTTT. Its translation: CASSLAQESSYNSPLHF.

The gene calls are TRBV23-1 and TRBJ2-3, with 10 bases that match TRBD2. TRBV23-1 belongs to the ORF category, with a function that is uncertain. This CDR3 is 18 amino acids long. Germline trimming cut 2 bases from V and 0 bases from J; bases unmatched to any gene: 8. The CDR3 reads CASSQTWTSGDSTDTQYF. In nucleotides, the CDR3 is TGCGCCAGCAGTCAAACCTGGACTAGCGGAGATAGCACAGATACGCAGTATTTT.

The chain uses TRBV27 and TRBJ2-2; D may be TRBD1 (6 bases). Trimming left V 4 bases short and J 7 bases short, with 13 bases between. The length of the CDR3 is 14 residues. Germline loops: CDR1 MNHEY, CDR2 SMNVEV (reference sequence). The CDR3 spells CASSYFRGFGELFF. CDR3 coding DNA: TGTGCCAGCAGTTATTTCAGGGGTTTCGGGGAGCTGTTTTTT.

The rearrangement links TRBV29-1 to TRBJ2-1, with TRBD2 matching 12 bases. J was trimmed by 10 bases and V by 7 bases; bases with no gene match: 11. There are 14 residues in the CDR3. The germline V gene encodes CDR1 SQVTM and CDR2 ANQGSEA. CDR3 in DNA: TGCAGCGCCCAACTAGCGGGAGGCCCTAAGGAGCAGTTCTTC. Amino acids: CSAQLAGGPKEQFF.

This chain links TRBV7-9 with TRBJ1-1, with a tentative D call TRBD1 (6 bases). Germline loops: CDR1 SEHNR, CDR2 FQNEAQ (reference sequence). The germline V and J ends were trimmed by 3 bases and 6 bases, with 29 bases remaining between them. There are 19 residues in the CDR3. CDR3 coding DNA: TGTGCCAGCAGCTTTTTAGCCTTGACAGGAAGCCTCTCGAAGGCTGAAGCTTTCTTT. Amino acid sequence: CASSFLALTGSLSKAEAFF.

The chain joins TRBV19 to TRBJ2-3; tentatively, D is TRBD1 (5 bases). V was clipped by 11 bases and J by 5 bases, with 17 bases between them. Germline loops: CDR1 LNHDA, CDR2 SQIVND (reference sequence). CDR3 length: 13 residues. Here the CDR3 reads CAGSYQGLDTQYF. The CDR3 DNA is TGTGCCGGCTCCTACCAGGGCTTAGATACGCAGTATTTT.

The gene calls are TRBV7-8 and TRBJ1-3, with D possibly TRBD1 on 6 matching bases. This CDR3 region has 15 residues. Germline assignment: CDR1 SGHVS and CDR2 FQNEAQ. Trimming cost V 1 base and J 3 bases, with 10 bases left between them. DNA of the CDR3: TGTGCCAGCAGCTTAGAAGGGGGTAGTGGAAACACCATATATTTT. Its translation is CASSLEGGSGNTIYF.

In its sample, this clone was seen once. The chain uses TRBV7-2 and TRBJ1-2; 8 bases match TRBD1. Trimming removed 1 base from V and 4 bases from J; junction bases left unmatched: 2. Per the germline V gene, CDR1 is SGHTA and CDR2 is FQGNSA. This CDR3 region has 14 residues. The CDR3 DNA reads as TGTGCCAGCAGCTTAGTTCAGGGGGCCTATGGCTACACCTTC. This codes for CASSLVQGAYGYTF.

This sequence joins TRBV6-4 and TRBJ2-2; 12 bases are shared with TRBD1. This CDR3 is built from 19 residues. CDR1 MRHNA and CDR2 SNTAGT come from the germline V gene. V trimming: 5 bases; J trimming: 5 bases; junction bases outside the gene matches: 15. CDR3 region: CASSFSAGTGGDRTGELFF. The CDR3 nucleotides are TGTGCCAGCAGTTTCTCCGCCGGGACAGGGGGCGATCGGACCGGGGAGCTGTTTTTT.

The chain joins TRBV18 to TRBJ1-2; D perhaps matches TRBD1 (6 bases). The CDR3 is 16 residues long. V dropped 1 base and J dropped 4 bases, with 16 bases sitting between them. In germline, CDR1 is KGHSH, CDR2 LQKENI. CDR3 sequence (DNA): TGTGCCAGCTCACCACGCGACAGGCCAGACTCCTATGGCTACACCTTC. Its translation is CASSPRDRPDSYGYTF.

CDR3 in DNA: TGTGCCAGCAGTCTGAACAGGGTGACTGGAAACACCATATATTTT. Encoded protein: CASSLNRVTGNTIYF. The chain couples TRBV6-5 to TRBJ1-3; D may be TRBD1 (6 bases). Trimming shortened V by 5 bases and J by 2 bases, and 13 bases separated the two germline ends. The length of the CDR3 is 15 residues. The germline CDR1 and CDR2 sequences are MNHEY and SVGAGI.

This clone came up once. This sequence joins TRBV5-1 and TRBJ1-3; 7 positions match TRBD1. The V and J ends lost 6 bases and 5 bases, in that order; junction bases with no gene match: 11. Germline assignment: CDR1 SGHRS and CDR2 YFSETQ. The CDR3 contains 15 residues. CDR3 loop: CASTFGQTGRNTIYF. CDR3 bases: TGCGCCAGCACTTTTGGGCAGACAGGGCGAAACACCATATATTTT.

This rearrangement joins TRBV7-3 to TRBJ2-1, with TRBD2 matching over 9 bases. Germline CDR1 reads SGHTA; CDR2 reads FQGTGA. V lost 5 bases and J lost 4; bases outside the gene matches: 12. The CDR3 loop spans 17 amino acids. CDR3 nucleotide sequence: TGTGCCAGCAGCGCGCGAACCGGGACTAGCAGATACAATGAGCAGTTCTTC. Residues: CASSARTGTSRYNEQFF.

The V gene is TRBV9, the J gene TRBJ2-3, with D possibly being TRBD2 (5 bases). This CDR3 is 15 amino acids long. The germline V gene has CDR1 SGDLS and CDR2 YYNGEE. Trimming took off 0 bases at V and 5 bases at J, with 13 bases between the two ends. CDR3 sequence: CASSVGNSAIDTQYF. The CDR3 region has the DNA TGTGCCAGCAGCGTAGGAAATAGCGCGATAGATACGCAGTATTTT.

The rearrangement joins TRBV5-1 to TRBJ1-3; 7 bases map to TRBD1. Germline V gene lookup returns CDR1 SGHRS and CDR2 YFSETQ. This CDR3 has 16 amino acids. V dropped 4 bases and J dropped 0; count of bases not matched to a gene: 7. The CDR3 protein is CASSQGQFSSGNTIYF. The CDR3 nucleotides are TGCGCCAGCAGCCAGGGACAGTTTAGCTCTGGAAACACCATATATTTT.

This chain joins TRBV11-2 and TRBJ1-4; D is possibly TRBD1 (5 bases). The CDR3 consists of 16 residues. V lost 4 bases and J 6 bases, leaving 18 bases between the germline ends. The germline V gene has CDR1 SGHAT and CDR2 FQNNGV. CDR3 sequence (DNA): TGTGCCAGCAGCTCCCGTGGCGGGACCGTTGATGAAAAACTGTTTTTT. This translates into CASSSRGGTVDEKLFF.

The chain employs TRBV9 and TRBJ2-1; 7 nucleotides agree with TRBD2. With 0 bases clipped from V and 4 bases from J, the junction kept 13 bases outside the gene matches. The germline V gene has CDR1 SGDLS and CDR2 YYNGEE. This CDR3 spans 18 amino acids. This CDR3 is CASSVGGSSGTPYNEQFF. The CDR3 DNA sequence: TGTGCCAGCAGCGTAGGAGGGTCTAGCGGCACCCCGTACAATGAGCAGTTCTTC.